The 25 T cell receptor beta chains below come from one sample, sequenced in a study of CD4 T cells in relation to SARS-CoV-2 and coronaviruses. Only in-frame clones appear in the TCRdb table, and some are missing; sequencing was by immunoSEQ multiplex PCR. This sample has tens of thousands of clones, with 90% to 95% found just once. The specimen sequenced was naive CD4+ T cells from PBMCs. Subset noted: naive CD4+ T cells isolated by negative enrichment. The receptors here all came from an adult with COVID-19.

The V and J genes are TRBV6-2 or TRBV6-3 and TRBJ2-7, with D possibly being TRBD1 (6 bases). With 6 bases removed from V and 7 bases from J, the gap between germline ends came to 28 bases. The CDR3 is made up of 17 amino acids. Germline V lookup: CDR1 MNHEY, CDR2 SVGEGT. The CDR3 sequence is CASSLVFNRDNFREQYF. The CDR3 DNA reads as TGTGCCAGCAGCCTAGTTTTTAACCGGGACAACTTTCGGGAGCAGTACTTC.

This clone was seen only once. The chain is built from TRBV28 and TRBJ2-3; tentatively, D is TRBD2 (7 bases). This CDR3 has 14 amino acids. CDR1 is MDHEN and CDR2 is SYDVKM in the germline V gene. V gave up 10 bases and J gave up 5 bases, with 19 bases separating them. This chain's CDR3 is CATEGEGLVDTQYF. The CDR3, as DNA: TGTGCCACCGAGGGGGAGGGCCTTGTAGATACGCAGTATTTT.

This chain links TRBV25-1 with TRBJ1-4; 9 bases fit TRBD1. From germline, CDR1 is MGHDK and CDR2 SYGVNS. This CDR3 spans 14 amino acids. Trimming removed 7 bases from V and 5 bases from J; junction bases left unmatched: 5. CDR3 bases: TGTGCCAGCATGAGACAGGGGGGAAATGAAAAACTGTTTTTT. It is translated as CASMRQGGNEKLFF. Full variable domain (outside the CDR3, taken from reference TRBV25-1 and TRBJ1-4): EADIYQTPRYLVIGTGKKITLECSQTMGHDKMYWYQQDPGMELHLIHYSYGVNSTEKGDLSSESTVSRIRTEHFPLTLESARPSHTSQYLCASMRQGGNEKLFFGSGTQLSVL.

CDR3 in DNA: TGCGCCAGCAGCTCTACTAGCGGATCTTACAATGAGCAGTTCTTC. As protein: CASSSTSGSYNEQFF. The genes are TRBV5-1 and TRBJ2-1, with 8 bases that match TRBD2. With V trimmed by 3 bases and J by 4 bases, 6 bases remained unmatched. Per the germline V gene, CDR1 is SGHRS and CDR2 is YFSETQ. This CDR3 comprises 15 residues. The whole variable domain, remainder taken from reference TRBV5-1 and TRBJ2-1, is KAGVTQTPRYLIKTRGQQVTLSCSPISGHRSVSWYQQTPGQGLQFLFEYFSETQRNKGNFPGRFSGRQFSNSRSEMNVSTLELGDSALYLCASSSTSGSYNEQFFGPGTRLTVL.

This sequence joins TRBV30 and TRBJ2-1, with D possibly matching TRBD2 (6 bases). The V and J ends lost 4 bases and 0 bases respectively, with 10 bases between them. In germline, CDR1 is GTSNPN, CDR2 SVGIG (reference sequence). The CDR3 is 14 amino acids. The CDR3 region has the DNA TGTGCCTGGATCCGGGACTCCTCCTACAATGAGCAGTTCTTC. It specifies CAWIRDSSYNEQFF.

The chain joins TRBV5-1 to TRBJ1-2; 8 bases match TRBD1. In germline, CDR1 is SGHRS, CDR2 YFSETQ. The CDR3 is made up of 13 amino acids. Germline trimming cut 4 bases from V and 4 bases from J; bases unmatched to any gene: 3. CDR3 sequence: CASSKDRVYGYTF. CDR3 bases: TGCGCCAGCAGCAAGGACAGGGTCTATGGCTACACCTTC.

The chain is built from TRBV28 and TRBJ1-4; unclear D gene. The V gene lost 6 bases and the J gene lost 0 bases, with 17 bases spanning the gap. The V gene's germline CDR1 is MDHEN and CDR2 SYDVKM. The CDR3 totals 17 residues. The CDR3 nucleotides read TGTGCCAGCAGCGCCCTGATATGGGAAGCAACTAATGAAAAACTGTTTTTT. This encodes CASSALIWEATNEKLFF.

V and J are TRBV7-2 and TRBJ2-3; D remains ambiguous. Trimming cost V 5 bases and J 2 bases, with 11 bases left between them. From germline, CDR1 is SGHTA and CDR2 FQGNSA. CDR3 length: 14 amino acids. The CDR3 reads CASSPRSHTDTQYF. In DNA, the CDR3 is TGTGCCAGCAGCCCACGCTCCCACACAGATACGCAGTATTTT.

With respect to this clone: A junction boundary mismatches the germline segment, possibly from a read error. The rearrangement links TRBV6-5 to TRBJ1-6, with D unresolved. This CDR3 has 14 residues. The germline gives CDR1 MNHEY, CDR2 SVGAGI. CDR3 nucleotides: TGTGCCAGCAGTTACTCCCCTATTTACTCACCCCTGCACTTT. Its translation is CASSYSPIYSPLHF.

This chain links TRBV4-1 with TRBJ2-7, with 9 bases fitting TRBD2. Germline CDR1 and CDR2: MGHRA and YSYEKL. This CDR3 comprises 15 residues. V trimming: 0 bases; J trimming: 7 bases; junction bases outside the gene matches: 7. CDR3 sequence: CASSQEGGRAWEQYF. CDR3 nucleotide sequence: TGCGCCAGCAGCCAAGAGGGCGGGAGGGCCTGGGAGCAGTACTTC.

This clone was seen more than once but under ten times. The CDR3 loop is CASSQTGGGEQYF. The DNA for the CDR3 is TGTGCCAGCAGTCAGACAGGGGGAGGCGAGCAGTACTTC. The chain employs TRBV12-3 or TRBV12-4 and TRBJ2-7; 9 bases line up with TRBD1. The CDR3 runs to 13 residues. Unmatched junction bases numbered 5, after V lost 5 bases and J lost 6 bases.

The chain is built from TRBV4-1 and TRBJ2-7; 7 nucleotides line up with TRBD1. CDR3 length equals 17 residues. CDR1 MGHRA and CDR2 YSYEKL come from the germline V gene. J gave up 2 bases and V 3 bases, and 13 bases lay outside the gene matches. The CDR3: CASSQNNNRGQPYEQYF. Written as DNA, the CDR3 is TGCGCCAGCAGCCAGAATAATAACAGGGGACAACCCTACGAGCAGTACTTC.

The chain uses TRBV6-5 and TRBJ2-7; 8 nucleotides agree with TRBD2. Germline V CDR1 and CDR2: MNHEY, SVGAGI. The CDR3 has 15 residues. Losses at the gene ends were 7 bases for V and 1 base for J; bases not matched to a gene: 9. CDR3 DNA: TGTGCCAGCACTGTAGGGCGGGAGGTATCCTACGAGCAGTACTTC. It is translated as CASTVGREVSYEQYF.

This sequence joins TRBV2 and TRBJ2-3; perhaps D is TRBD1 or TRBD2 (5 bases each). This CDR3 contains 13 residues. Germline CDR1 SNHLY, CDR2 FYNNEI. The V gene lost 7 bases and the J gene lost 4 bases, with 12 bases spanning the gap. CDR3 DNA sequence: TGTGCCAGCAACCGGGACCCGGCAGATACGCAGTATTTT. Translating it yields CASNRDPADTQYF.

The sample holds one count of this clone. V usage is TRBV5-1 and J usage is TRBJ2-3; D may be TRBD1 (5 bases). Germline assignment: CDR1 SGHRS and CDR2 YFSETQ. There are 14 residues in the CDR3. Trimming removed 1 base at V and 2 bases at J, with 8 bases between. The CDR3 reads CASSLRQYTDTQYF. The DNA for the CDR3 is TGCGCCAGCAGCTTGAGACAGTACACAGATACGCAGTATTTT.

The count of this clone is one. The chain is built from TRBV18 and TRBJ2-1, with no clear D. From germline, CDR1 is KGHSH and CDR2 LQKENI. The CDR3 sequence is 16 residues long. Between the trimmed V and J ends, which lost 2 bases and 9 bases, there was a span of 20 bases. The CDR3 protein is CASSPNEGLPGAEQFF. The CDR3 coding sequence is TGTGCCAGCTCACCAAATGAAGGGCTGCCGGGCGCTGAGCAGTTCTTC.

The CDR3 protein is CASSRQTGGNEQFF. The CDR3 bases are TGTGCCAGCTCACGGCAGACAGGGGGGAATGAGCAGTTCTTC. V gene TRBV18 combines with J gene TRBJ2-1; TRBD1 matches 9 bases. J lost 7 bases, V lost 4 bases, and 5 bases had no gene match. Germline values: CDR1 KGHSH, CDR2 LQKENI. The CDR3 length is 14 residues.

The chain couples TRBV19 to TRBJ2-7; D is ambiguous. This CDR3 has 11 residues. Germline lookup yields CDR1 LNHDA and CDR2 SQIVND (reference sequence). Between the trimmed V and J ends, which lost 4 bases and 5 bases, there was a span of 6 bases. CDR3: CASSNMDEQYF. In DNA form, the CDR3 reads TGTGCCAGTAGTAACATGGACGAGCAGTACTTC.

This chain links TRBV19 with TRBJ2-6, with D maybe TRBD2 (6 bases). The CDR3 is 14 residues long. The V end was cut by 4 bases, the J end by 3 bases, with 7 bases between. Germline V gene sequence: CDR1 LNHDA, CDR2 SQIVND (reference sequence). CDR3 in amino acids: CASSSGDGANVLTF. In DNA form, the CDR3 reads TGTGCCAGTAGTAGCGGGGATGGGGCCAACGTCCTGACTTTC.

This chain joins TRBV5-1 and TRBJ1-1; possibly TRBD1 for D (5 bases). CDR3 length equals 13 residues. Germline values: CDR1 SGHRS, CDR2 YFSETQ. V dropped 2 bases and J dropped 2 bases, with 7 bases sitting between them. The CDR3 DNA follows: TGCGCCAGCAGCTTCGACAGAAACACTGAAGCTTTCTTT. It encodes CASSFDRNTEAFF.

J is TRBJ2-2 and V is TRBV9; D remains ambiguous. V lost 0 bases and J lost 8, with 11 bases in between. The germline CDR1 and CDR2 sequences are SGDLS and YYNGEE. The CDR3 is 14 amino acids. CDR3 loop: CASSVAASRGELFF. The CDR3 DNA follows: TGTGCCAGCAGCGTAGCGGCTTCGCGGGGGGAGCTGTTTTTT.

This rearrangement joins TRBV28 to TRBJ1-1, with no clear D. Between the trimmed V and J ends, which lost 10 bases and 7 bases, there was a span of 10 bases. The CDR3 extends over 10 amino acids. Germline values: CDR1 MDHEN, CDR2 SYDVKM. CDR3 in DNA: TGTGCCACCACCCGGAGTGAAGCTTTCTTT. It codes for CATTRSEAFF.

This clone was recorded a few times. Different DNA sequences within this sample yield the same CDR3. The genes are TRBV28 and TRBJ1-2; D is possibly TRBD1 (5 bases). V lost 2 bases and J lost 4, with 11 bases in between. Germline loops: CDR1 MDHEN, CDR2 SYDVKM. The CDR3 contains 14 residues. CDR3 in DNA: TGTGCCAGCAGTTTAGGGCAGGGTTCCTATGGCTACACCTTC. This encodes CASSLGQGSYGYTF.

This clone was detected only once. The J gene is TRBJ2-7, the V gene TRBV29-1; D is unresolved. Trimming cost V 5 bases and J 0 bases, with 8 bases left between them. The CDR3 loop spans 12 amino acids. Germline assignment: CDR1 SQVTM and CDR2 ANQGSEA. CDR3 bases: TGCAGCGTTAGTACACCCTCCTACGAGCAGTACTTC. Its protein product is CSVSTPSYEQYF.

J is TRBJ2-7 and V is TRBV7-2; tentative D call: TRBD2 (6 bases). This CDR3 is built from 13 residues. The ends were cut back, 4 bases at V and 12 bases at J, with 19 bases in the middle. The germline gives CDR1 SGHTA, CDR2 FQGNSA. CDR3 DNA sequence: TGTGCCAGCAGCTCAAGTTCTCGGGGGAAGCTGTACTTC. It is translated as CASSSSSRGKLYF.